This T cell receptor (beta chain) originates from a study of tumor-infiltrating lymphocytes in glioblastoma multiforme. Trimming left V 0 bases short and J 0 bases short, with 7 bases between. The length of the CDR3 is 14 residues. Per germline, CDR1 DFQATT and CDR2 SNEGSKA (reference sequence). Three nested ARM-PCR rounds with V-beta and C-beta primers built TCRB libraries. A C-beta primer primed TCRB cDNA from 0.4 to 0.55 ug RNA. Each CDR3 protein is one row after TCRdb ran MiXCR on the multiplex PCR reads. The profile shows approximately 12,000 distinct CDR3 sequences, approximately 72% of them singletons. On this clonotype itself: Its antigen is as yet unknown.

The study, taken as a whole, reports: No surface-marker sorting into functional T cell subtypes was done. Unequal TCR RNA per T cell might skew measured clone sizes. The TCR and somatic mutation analysis included just one glioblastoma patient.

The source is a male donor with glioblastoma. Sequenced material: brain tumor tissue. V gene TRBV20-1 combines with J gene TRBJ2-3; D not resolved. Here the CDR3 reads CSARDSSSTDTQYF. CDR3 coding DNA: TGCAGTGCTAGAGACAGCTCTAGCACAGATACGCAGTATTTT.